The rows below give T cell receptor beta chains drawn from one sample of a study of T cell repertoires in cytomegalovirus infection. TCRdb analysed the reads with MiXCR anew, one entry per CDR3 protein. Altogether over 45,000 distinct CDR3 sequences are present, roughly 22% being singletons, with the ten largest covering 70% to 90%. Their target antigens are unknown. Here the sequenced sample was CD8+ T cells from cultured PBMCs, taken from culture after CMV antigen stimulation. Receptors originate from a human donor in good health (CMV status not recorded). Some clones in this sample may be carry-over from other donors' samples. CDR3s include the opening cysteine and the closing phenylalanine or tryptophan.

v_call: TRBV27; j_call: TRBJ2-5; cdr3_aa: CASSLLAGGPTGETQYF
v_call: TRBV20-1; j_call: TRBJ2-7; cdr3_aa: CSARDHPRGQGYEQYF
v_call: TRBV29-1; j_call: TRBJ2-1; cdr3_aa: CSVDKWGNEQFF
v_call: TRBV6-1; j_call: TRBJ1-2; cdr3_aa: CASSERMRNYGYTF
v_call: TRBV7-2; j_call: TRBJ2-3; cdr3_aa: CASSLGRSSWADTQYF
v_call: TRBV7-8; j_call: TRBJ1-2; cdr3_aa: CASSLGPRGIYGYTF
v_call: TRBV9; j_call: TRBJ2-6; cdr3_aa: CASSVTGMGRDHSGANVLTF
v_call: TRBV30; j_call: TRBJ2-7; cdr3_aa: CAWSEDRSYEQYF
v_call: TRBV5-6; j_call: TRBJ2-6; cdr3_aa: CASSLDGTASGANVLTF
v_call: TRBV7-9; j_call: TRBJ1-4; cdr3_aa: CASSTNRDRPYEKLFF
v_call: TRBV4-2; j_call: TRBJ1-1; cdr3_aa: CASSQETRQRLMSTEAFF
v_call: TRBV7-6; j_call: TRBJ2-1; cdr3_aa: CASSLAGSTREQFF
v_call: TRBV12-3/TRBV12-4; j_call: TRBJ2-5; cdr3_aa: CASSSGRQETQYF
v_call: TRBV4-3; j_call: TRBJ1-2; cdr3_aa: CASSQEKEQGYYGYTF
v_call: TRBV9; j_call: TRBJ1-5; cdr3_aa: CASSVGGGINQPQHF
v_call: TRBV7-2; j_call: TRBJ2-5; cdr3_aa: CASKPQGTGQETQYF
v_call: TRBV6-5; j_call: TRBJ2-1; cdr3_aa: CASSYSRSGDEQFF
v_call: TRBV6-2/TRBV6-3; j_call: TRBJ2-3; cdr3_aa: CASSYWTSGTDTQYF
v_call: TRBV6-2/TRBV6-3; j_call: TRBJ2-1; cdr3_aa: CASRPAGTGGYNEQFF
v_call: TRBV27; j_call: TRBJ2-3; cdr3_aa: CASSLLSSGIDTQYF
v_call: TRBV7-2; j_call: TRBJ2-2; cdr3_aa: CASSLGGRAGELFF
v_call: TRBV6-2/TRBV6-3; j_call: TRBJ2-1; cdr3_aa: CASSYSPGTSGSNEQFF
v_call: TRBV5-8; j_call: TRBJ2-1; cdr3_aa: CASSRRRQGGYNEQFF
v_call: TRBV20-1; j_call: TRBJ1-6; cdr3_aa: CSARDGQDYSPLHF
v_call: TRBV7-8; j_call: TRBJ2-2; cdr3_aa: CASSLDFSGRYFGELFF
v_call: TRBV6-1; j_call: TRBJ2-3; cdr3_aa: CASSEAGGSLTSTDTQYF
v_call: TRBV10-2; j_call: TRBJ2-7; cdr3_aa: CASSDRGFSYEQYF
v_call: TRBV7-9; j_call: TRBJ1-3; cdr3_aa: CASRSGSGGNTIYF
v_call: TRBV6-6; j_call: TRBJ2-1; cdr3_aa: CASSDGGGYNEQFF
v_call: TRBV7-8; j_call: TRBJ2-1; cdr3_aa: CASSLVSPSGRVNNEQFF
v_call: TRBV7-2; j_call: TRBJ1-4; cdr3_aa: CASSAGRTNEKLFF
v_call: TRBV7-2; j_call: TRBJ2-2; cdr3_aa: CASSSPSGVTGELFF
v_call: TRBV7-9; j_call: TRBJ2-3; cdr3_aa: CASSQPLGTNPSDTQYF
v_call: TRBV7-2; j_call: TRBJ2-3; cdr3_aa: CASSSRVGPPSDTQYF
v_call: TRBV28; j_call: TRBJ1-2; cdr3_aa: CASRPPTDVLGYTF
v_call: TRBV27; j_call: TRBJ1-5; cdr3_aa: CASSPHRDSNQPQHF
v_call: TRBV11-1; j_call: TRBJ2-7; cdr3_aa: CASSHNPSYEQYF
v_call: TRBV19; j_call: TRBJ1-1; cdr3_aa: CASSFTGPTEAFF
v_call: TRBV7-9; j_call: TRBJ1-1; cdr3_aa: CASSGQGNTEAFF
v_call: TRBV27; j_call: TRBJ2-1; cdr3_aa: CASSFDGHNEQFF
v_call: TRBV7-2; j_call: TRBJ2-3; cdr3_aa: CATLRLGQGSADTQYF
v_call: TRBV27; j_call: TRBJ2-1; cdr3_aa: CASTNARTSEQFF
v_call: TRBV6-5; j_call: TRBJ2-1; cdr3_aa: CASSYAGGGLYNEQFF
v_call: TRBV11-2; j_call: TRBJ2-3; cdr3_aa: CASSSRQGKSTDTQYF
v_call: TRBV6-8; j_call: TRBJ2-3; cdr3_aa: CASSYDTDTQYF
v_call: TRBV27; j_call: TRBJ2-7; cdr3_aa: CASSLSWGQFNEQYF
v_call: TRBV7-8; j_call: TRBJ1-5; cdr3_aa: CASSLRDRGNQPQHF
v_call: TRBV7-6; j_call: TRBJ1-4; cdr3_aa: CASSEGGRYDPGAKLFF
v_call: TRBV27; j_call: TRBJ1-2; cdr3_aa: CASSFSGGSYYGYTF
v_call: TRBV19; j_call: TRBJ2-5; cdr3_aa: CASSTPWETQYF